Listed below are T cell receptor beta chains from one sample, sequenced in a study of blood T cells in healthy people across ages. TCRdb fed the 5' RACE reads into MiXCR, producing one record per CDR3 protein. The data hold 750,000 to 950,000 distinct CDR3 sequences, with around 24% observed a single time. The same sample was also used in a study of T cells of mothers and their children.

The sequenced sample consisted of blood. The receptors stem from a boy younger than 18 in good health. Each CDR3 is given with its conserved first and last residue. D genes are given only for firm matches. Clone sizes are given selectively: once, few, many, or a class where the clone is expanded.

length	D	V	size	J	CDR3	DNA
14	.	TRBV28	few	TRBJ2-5	CASSLGLNRGTQYF	TGTGCCAGCAGTCTCGGACTAAACCGGGGGACCCAGTACTTC
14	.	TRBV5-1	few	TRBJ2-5	CASSLEGPQETQYF	TGCGCCAGCAGCTTGGAAGGGCCCCAAGAGACCCAGTACTTC
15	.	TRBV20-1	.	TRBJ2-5	CSARDLEGLRETLYF	TGCAGTGCTAGAGATCTCGAGGGGCTACGGGAGACCCTGTACTTC
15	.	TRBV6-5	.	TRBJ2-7	CASSYSKGSPYEQYF	TGTGCCAGCAGTTACTCCAAGGGGTCCCCCTACGAGCAGTACTTC
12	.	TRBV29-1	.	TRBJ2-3	CSGAGPGDTQYF	TGCAGCGGCGCAGGTCCAGGGGATACGCAGTATTTT
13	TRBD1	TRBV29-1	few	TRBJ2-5	CSVVLQGAGAQYF	TGCAGCGTTGTCCTACAGGGGGCCGGGGCCCAGTACTTC
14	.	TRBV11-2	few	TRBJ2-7	CASSRQPETYEQYF	TGTGCCAGCAGTAGGCAGCCGGAGACCTACGAGCAGTACTTC
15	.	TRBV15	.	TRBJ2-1	CATRVGQGGVNEQFF	TGTGCCACCAGAGTCGGACAGGGAGGGGTCAATGAGCAGTTCTTC
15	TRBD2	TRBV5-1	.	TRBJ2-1	CASSPTAGGPDEQFF	TGCGCCAGCAGCCCGACAGCGGGGGGCCCCGATGAGCAGTTCTTC
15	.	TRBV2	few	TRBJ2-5	CASSVEGDLQETQYF	TGTGCCAGCAGTGTTGAGGGGGACCTCCAAGAGACCCAGTACTTC
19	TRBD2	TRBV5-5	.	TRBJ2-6	CASSLREGTMIPGANVLTF	TGTGCCAGCAGCTTGAGGGAGGGGACGATGATACCTGGGGCCAACGTCCTGACTTTC
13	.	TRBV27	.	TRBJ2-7	CASSFPGFNEQYF	TGTGCCAGCAGTTTTCCAGGCTTTAACGAGCAGTACTTC
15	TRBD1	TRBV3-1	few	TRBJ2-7	CASSHSGQGLYEQYF	TGTGCCAGCAGCCACTCCGGACAGGGTCTTTACGAGCAGTACTTC
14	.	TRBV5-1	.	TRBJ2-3	CASSLVGAQDTQYF	TGCGCCAGCAGCTTGGTGGGGGCGCAAGATACGCAGTATTTT
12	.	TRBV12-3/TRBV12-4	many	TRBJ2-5	CASSRIQETQYF	TGCGCCAGCAGCCGAATCCAAGAGACCCAGTACTTC
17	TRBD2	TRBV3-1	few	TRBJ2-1	CASSQVTSGTVDNEQFF	TGTGCCAGCAGCCAAGTTACTAGCGGGACAGTAGACAATGAGCAGTTCTTC
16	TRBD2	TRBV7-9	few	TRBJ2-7	CASSSTQRGPPYEQYF	TGTGCCAGCAGCTCGACTCAGCGGGGGCCCCCCTACGAGCAGTACTTC
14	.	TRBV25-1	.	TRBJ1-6	CASSGSGGYSPLHF	TGTGCCAGCAGTGGTAGTGGAGGCTACTCACCCCTCCACTTT
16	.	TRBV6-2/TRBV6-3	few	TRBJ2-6	CASREAVSSGANVLTF	TGTGCCAGCAGAGAGGCAGTAAGCTCTGGGGCCAACGTCCTGACTTTC
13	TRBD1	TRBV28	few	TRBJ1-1	CAILRQGGPEAFF	TGTGCCATTCTTAGACAGGGTGGCCCTGAAGCTTTCTTT
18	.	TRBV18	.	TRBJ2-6	CASSAPGTRGRGANVLTF	TGTGCCAGCTCAGCGCCCGGGACCAGAGGTCGAGGGGCCAACGTCCTGACTTTC
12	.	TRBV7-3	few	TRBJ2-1	CASSIIHNEQFF	TGTGCCAGCAGCATTATACACAATGAGCAGTTCTTC
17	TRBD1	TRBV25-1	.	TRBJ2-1	CASSEWGRGTGANEQFF	TGTGCCAGCAGTGAATGGGGCCGGGGGACAGGGGCCAATGAGCAGTTCTTC
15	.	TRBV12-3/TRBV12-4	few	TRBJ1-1	CASSVARGRVTEAFF	TGTGCCAGCAGCGTAGCGCGAGGCAGGGTAACTGAAGCTTTCTTT
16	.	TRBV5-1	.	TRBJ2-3	CASSLGGGDSTDTQYF	TGCGCCAGCAGCTTGGGAGGTGGAGATAGCACAGATACGCAGTATTTT
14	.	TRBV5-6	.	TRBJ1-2	CASSLGTGYYGYTF	TGTGCCAGCAGCTTGGGTACGGGGTACTATGGCTACACCTTC
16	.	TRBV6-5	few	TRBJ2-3	CASSFLMRGSSDTQYF	TGTGCCAGCAGTTTCCTGATGAGGGGAAGTTCAGATACGCAGTATTTT
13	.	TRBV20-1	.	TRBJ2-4	CSAREVVGNIQYF	TGCAGTGCTAGAGAGGTCGTTGGGAACATTCAGTACTTC
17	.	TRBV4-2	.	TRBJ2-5	CASSPKAGGVYQETQYF	TGTGCCAGCAGCCCCAAAGCTGGCGGAGTCTACCAAGAGACCCAGTACTTC
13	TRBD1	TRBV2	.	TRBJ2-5	CASSPGQGLSQYF	TGTGCCAGCAGCCCGGGACAGGGTCTATCCCAGTACTTC
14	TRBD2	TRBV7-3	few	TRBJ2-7	CASRASGGAGEQYF	TGTGCCAGCAGGGCTAGCGGGGGGGCAGGTGAGCAGTACTTC
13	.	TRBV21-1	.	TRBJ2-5	CASTAGAGETQYF	TGTGCCAGTACAGCGGGGGCGGGGGAGACCCAGTACTTC
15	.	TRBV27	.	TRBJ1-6	CASSLSRTGNSPLHF	TGTGCCAGCAGTTTATCGAGAACAGGGAATTCACCCCTCCACTTT
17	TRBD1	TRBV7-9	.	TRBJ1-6	CASSLAAGGSYNSPLHF	TGTGCCAGCAGCTTAGCGGCAGGGGGCTCCTATAATTCACCCCTCCACTTT
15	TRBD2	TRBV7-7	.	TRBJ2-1	CASSPLAASGNEQFF	TGTGCTAGCAGTCCCCTAGCGGCCTCTGGCAATGAGCAGTTCTTC
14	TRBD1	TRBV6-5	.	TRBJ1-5	CASSQGQSYQPQHF	TGTGCCAGCAGTCAGGGACAGTCGTATCAGCCCCAGCATTTT
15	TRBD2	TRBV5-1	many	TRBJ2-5	CASSLGTSGQETQYF	TGCGCCAGCAGCTTGGGGACTAGCGGACAAGAGACCCAGTACTTC
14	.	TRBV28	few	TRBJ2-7	CASSQTGSSYEQYF	TGTGCCAGCAGCCAGACGGGAAGCTCCTACGAGCAGTACTTC
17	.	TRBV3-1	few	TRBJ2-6	CASSRWGGPSGANVLTF	TGTGCCAGCAGCCGTTGGGGGGGGCCGTCTGGGGCCAACGTCCTGACTTTC
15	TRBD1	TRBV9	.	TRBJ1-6	CASSAGTDHNSPLHF	TGTGCCAGCAGCGCAGGGACAGATCATAATTCACCCCTCCACTTT
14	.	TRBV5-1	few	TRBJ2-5	CASSLGLAPETQYF	TGCGCCAGCAGCTTGGGACTGGCCCCGGAGACCCAGTACTTC
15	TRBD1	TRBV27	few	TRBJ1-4	CASSINRGRNEKLFF	TGTGCCAGCAGTATAAACAGGGGACGGAATGAAAAACTGTTTTTT
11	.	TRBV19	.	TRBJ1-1	CASSMRFEAFF	TGTGCCAGTAGTATGCGTTTTGAAGCTTTCTTT
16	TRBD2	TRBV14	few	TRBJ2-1	CASSQEGTSAYNEQFF	TGTGCCAGCAGCCAAGAGGGGACTAGTGCCTACAATGAGCAGTTCTTC
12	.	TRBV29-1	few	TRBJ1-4	CSVHGAEEKLFF	TGCAGCGTCCACGGGGCGGAAGAAAAACTGTTTTTT
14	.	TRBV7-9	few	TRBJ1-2	CASSLRESNYGYTF	TGTGCCAGCAGCTTAAGGGAATCTAACTATGGCTACACCTTC
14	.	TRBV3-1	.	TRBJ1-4	CASSQPATNEKLFF	TGTGCCAGCAGCCAACCCGCAACTAATGAAAAACTGTTTTTT
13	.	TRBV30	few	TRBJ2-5	CAWSPRTGGTQYF	TGTGCCTGGAGTCCCAGGACTGGGGGGACCCAGTACTTC
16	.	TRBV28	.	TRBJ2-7	CASRHQGGGRLYEQYF	TGTGCCAGCAGACATCAAGGGGGGGGGAGGCTCTACGAGCAGTACTTC
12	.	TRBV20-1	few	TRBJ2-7	CSARSGAIEQYF	TGCAGTGCTAGATCAGGGGCTATCGAGCAGTACTTC
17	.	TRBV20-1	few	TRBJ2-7	CSARTKGLFSIRDEQYF	TGCAGTGCTAGGACAAAAGGGTTATTTTCTATTCGAGACGAGCAGTACTTC
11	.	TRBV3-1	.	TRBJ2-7	CASSQLTEQYF	TGTGCCAGCAGCCAACTAACCGAGCAGTACTTC
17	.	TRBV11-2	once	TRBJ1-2	CASSLDLAGARGYRYTF	TGTGCCAGCAGCTTAGATCTGGCGGGGGCGCGCGGCTATCGCTACACCTTC
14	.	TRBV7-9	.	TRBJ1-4	CASSLVAQNEKLFF	TGTGCCAGCAGCTTAGTCGCACAGAATGAAAAACTGTTTTTT
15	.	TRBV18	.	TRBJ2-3	CASSPNSLGTDTQYF	TGTGCCAGCTCACCGAATTCCCTTGGCACAGATACGCAGTATTTT
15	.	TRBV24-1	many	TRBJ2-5	CATSDTKRDLETQYF	TGTGCCACCAGTGATACCAAGCGAGACCTAGAGACCCAGTACTTC
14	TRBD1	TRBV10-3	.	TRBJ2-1	CAITSDRGGNEQFF	TGTGCCATCACCTCGGACAGGGGGGGCAATGAGCAGTTCTTC